One sample yielded the 25 T cell receptor beta chains listed below, sequenced in a study of T cells in women clearing cervical HPV infection. TCRdb keeps only in-frame clones here, not all; method: immunoSEQ multiplex PCR. Its table records 35,000 to 45,000 clones. The sequenced material came from blood buffy coat. These receptors were collected from a woman between 18 and 69 years old with a cervical HPV16 infection that either progressed to CIN3+ or cleared (not recorded which).

As regards this clone: Read data end 3 residues before the CDR3 end; the end is taken from the germline J gene. The chain joins TRBV6-2 or TRBV6-3 to TRBJ2-3, with TRBD2 matching over 14 bases. The CDR3 contains 15 residues. After removal of 5 bases from V and 6 bases from J, the junction contained 4 bases not matched to a gene. Germline V gene sequence: CDR1 MNHEY, CDR2 SVGEGT. CDR3 DNA, as far as it was read: TGTGCCAGCAGTCCCCGACTAGCGGGGGGGGATACG. It codes for CASSPRLAGGDT. Given in full, the CDR3 is CASSPRLAGGDTQYF.

On this clone itself: The observed sequence ends 3 residues before the CDR3 terminus, with the missing tail filled in from the germline J gene. V is TRBV20-1 and J is TRBJ2-7, with a weak D call TRBD1 (6 bases). The V gene's germline CDR1 is DFQATT and CDR2 SNEGSKA (reference sequence). V was cut by 1 base and J by 0 bases, with 13 bases left in between. The CDR3 loop spans 15 amino acids. Incomplete CDR3 DNA: TGCAGTGCTAGAGCTCGAGCAGGGGCCTCCTACGAG. It is translated as CSARARAGASYE. The full-length CDR3 reads as CSARARAGASYEQYF.

On this clone itself: The CDR3 goes on 3 residues after the read ends, and that part is filled in from the germline J gene. The V and J genes are TRBV28 and TRBJ2-2; tentatively, D is TRBD1 or TRBD2 (5 bases each). Germline loops: CDR1 MDHEN, CDR2 SYDVKM. The germline V and J ends were trimmed by 1 base and 5 bases, with 14 bases remaining between them. The CDR3 runs to 16 residues. CDR3: CASSLSARGSTGELFF. CDR3 DNA (partial): TGTGCCAGCAGTTTATCGGCGAGGGGATCTACCGGGGAG.

For this clone: From the germline J gene comes the end of the CDR3, since the read stops 3 residues before it. The rearrangement uses TRBV19 and TRBJ1-4; D remains ambiguous. The CDR3 spans 15 residues. Trimming removed 6 bases at V and 8 bases at J, with 19 bases between. Looked up from germline, CDR1 is LNHDA and CDR2 is SQIVND (reference sequence). The part of the CDR3 DNA that was read is TGTGCCAGTAGAGCCGACGGCCTCGGAGGGGAAAAA. Its protein is CASRADGLGGEK. The whole CDR3 sequence is CASRADGLGGEKLFF.

Comment on this clone: The sequence runs out 3 residues before the end of the CDR3; the remainder is reconstructed from the germline J gene. V and J are TRBV5-1 and TRBJ1-5; the D gene is possibly TRBD1 (6 bases). The germline gives CDR1 SGHRS, CDR2 YFSETQ. The V gene lost 3 bases and the J gene lost 5 bases, with 15 bases spanning the gap. This CDR3 is 15 amino acids long. The sequenced CDR3 bases are TGCGCCAGCAGCTACACCGGGACACCAGATCAGCCC. Residues: CASSYTGTPDQP. The whole CDR3 protein reads CASSYTGTPDQPQHF.

Note on this clone: The CDR3 end is not reached by the read, which stops 3 residues before it; the germline J gene fills it in. The chain is built from TRBV10-2 and TRBJ1-5, with 12 bases that match TRBD1. Unmatched junction bases numbered 8, after V lost 7 bases and J lost 4 bases. Germline assignment: CDR1 WSHSY and CDR2 SAAADI. This CDR3 has 16 amino acids. The CDR3 region is CASKGGTGGANQPQHF. The covered CDR3 bases are TGCGCCAGCAAGGGCGGGACAGGGGGCGCGAATCAGCCC.

Concerning this clone itself: The read stops 3 residues short of the end of the CDR3; the missing end is completed from the germline J gene. The chain joins TRBV12-3 or TRBV12-4 to TRBJ2-5, with D possibly matching TRBD1 (5 bases). V gave up 2 bases and J gave up 4 bases, with 14 bases separating them. This CDR3 region has 15 residues. The DNA read from the CDR3 is TGTGCCAGCAGTTTAATGGTCCAGGGTGGAGAGACC. Residues: CASSLMVQGGET. The CDR3 as a whole reads CASSLMVQGGETQYF.

Concerning this clone itself: The read ends 3 residues before the CDR3 terminus; that terminus is restored from the germline J gene. This chain links TRBV7-6 with TRBJ1-1; 9 positions agree with TRBD1. CDR3 size: 16 residues. Germline CDR1 and CDR2: SGHVS and FNYEAQ. The ends lost 5 bases at V and 3 bases at J; junction bases unmatched: 10. The CDR3 reads CASSPHRTGVDTEAFF. The CDR3 DNA, read in part, is TGTGCCAGCAGCCCACACCGGACAGGGGTGGACACTGAA.

On this clone itself: The read terminates 3 residues before the CDR3 end, so the remaining end is supplied by the germline J gene. This chain links TRBV11-2 with TRBJ2-7, with a possible D match to TRBD2 (7 bases). Germline V CDR1 and CDR2: SGHAT, FQNNGV. This CDR3 is 14 amino acids long. Deletions cut 5 bases from V and 2 bases from J, with 13 bases between. The covered CDR3 bases are TGTGCCAGCAGCCCTCCGGGGGGCACCTACGAG. Translated, it gives CASSPPGGTYE. The complete CDR3 protein is CASSPPGGTYEQYF.

Remarks on this clone: The read comes to an end 3 residues before the CDR3 does, leaving the germline J gene to fill in the end. The chain has TRBV29-1 and TRBJ2-1; D gene uncertain. The CDR3 is 12 amino acids. The V end was cut by 5 bases, the J end by 9 bases, with 14 bases between. The V gene's germline CDR1 is SQVTM and CDR2 ANQGSEA. Here the CDR3 reads CSVPGTVGEQFF. The DNA read from the CDR3 is TGCAGCGTTCCCGGTACAGTCGGTGAG.

On this clone: The missing CDR3 end, 3 residues past where the read stops, is filled in from the germline J gene. The rearrangement uses TRBV11-1 and TRBJ2-5; a possible D gene is TRBD2 (6 bases). The CDR3 is 14 amino acids. Per the germline V gene, CDR1 is SGHAT and CDR2 is FQDESV (reference sequence). Trimming shortened V by 3 bases and J by 4 bases, and 12 bases separated the two germline ends. CDR3: CASSFELGGETQYF. The covered CDR3 bases are TGTGCCAGCAGCTTCGAGCTGGGGGGAGAGACC.

Of note for this clone: The read ends 3 residues shy of where the CDR3 ends; the end is completed using the germline J gene. This chain joins TRBV5-6 and TRBJ2-1; TRBD2 agrees at 11 bases. Trimming removed 4 bases from V and 4 bases from J; junction bases left unmatched: 4. Looked up from germline, CDR1 is SGHDT and CDR2 is YYEEEE. CDR3 length: 15 residues. CDR3 DNA, as far as it was read: TGTGCCAGCAGCATGGGACTAGCGGCATACAATGAG. Encoded protein: CASSMGLAAYNE. In full, the CDR3 is CASSMGLAAYNEQFF.

In the case of this clone: Sequencing ends 3 residues short of the CDR3 end; the germline J gene provides the rest. The chain recombines TRBV20-1 with TRBJ2-5; 9 nucleotides agree with TRBD1. The CDR3 spans 14 residues. Unmatched junction bases numbered 7, after V lost 2 bases and J lost 6 bases. The germline CDR1 and CDR2 sequences are DFQATT and SNEGSKA (reference sequence). The CDR3 region is CSARHRDRDQTQYF. CDR3 bases read: TGCAGTGCTAGACACCGGGACAGGGATCAGACC.

The part of the CDR3 DNA that was read is TGTGCCAGTAGTATCCAGGCAGGGACTAGCACAGATACG. Translation: CASSIQAGTSTDT. The whole CDR3 region reads CASSIQAGTSTDTQYF. The V call is TRBV19, the J call TRBJ2-3, with a possible D match to TRBD2 (6 bases). The read ends 3 residues shy of where the CDR3 ends; the end is completed using the germline J gene. Germline V CDR1 and CDR2: LNHDA, SQIVND (reference sequence). The CDR3 extends over 16 amino acids. Trimming took off 3 bases at V and 0 bases at J, with 13 bases between the two ends.

As for this clone: Read coverage stops 3 residues before the CDR3 terminus; the germline J gene supplies the remainder. The rearrangement joins TRBV7-9 to TRBJ1-2; 7 bases agree with TRBD1. V shed 5 bases and J 6 bases; nucleotides not matched to a gene: 9. The CDR3 is 14 residues long. The germline V gene has CDR1 SEHNR and CDR2 FQNEAQ (reference sequence). The CDR3 region is CASSGSGGRNGYTF. CDR3 bases read: TGTGCCAGCAGCGGTTCAGGGGGTAGGAATGGC.

Points on this clone: The read terminates 3 residues before the CDR3 end, so the remaining end is supplied by the germline J gene. The chain joins TRBV19 to TRBJ2-6, with D perhaps matching TRBD2 (6 bases). Trimming shortened V by 0 bases and J by 0 bases, and 15 bases separated the two germline ends. Germline loops: CDR1 LNHDA, CDR2 SQIVND (reference sequence). The CDR3 runs 19 residues. This chain's CDR3 is CASSIEGGWPSSGANVLTF. CDR3 DNA (partial): TGTGCCAGTAGTATAGAAGGAGGGTGGCCCTCCTCTGGGGCCAACGTC.

In regard to this clone: The sequenced fragment ends 3 residues before the CDR3 boundary, so the rest is inferred from the germline J gene. J is TRBJ2-7 and V is TRBV7-2; D is unclear. V lost 4 bases, J lost 0 bases, and 10 bases lay in between. The CDR3 has 14 residues. Germline CDR1 and CDR2: SGHTA and FQGNSA. CDR3 sequence: CASSSFGSSYEQYF. Incomplete CDR3 DNA: TGTGCCAGCAGCTCGTTCGGTTCCTCCTACGAG.

To note about this clone: The read terminates 3 residues before the CDR3 end, so the remaining end is supplied by the germline J gene. This chain links TRBV7-2 with TRBJ1-5; D is perhaps TRBD1 (6 bases). The germline V and J ends were trimmed by 4 bases and 6 bases, with 10 bases remaining between them. The CDR3 covers 13 residues. In germline, CDR1 is SGHTA, CDR2 FQGNSA. The CDR3 region is CASSSQTGQPQHF. CDR3 bases read: TGTGCCAGCAGCTCCCAGACAGGTCAGCCC.

On this clone itself: The missing CDR3 end, 3 residues past where the read stops, is filled in from the germline J gene. The rearrangement joins TRBV10-1 to TRBJ1-2; possibly TRBD1 for D (6 bases). V lost 5 bases and J 4 bases, leaving 11 bases between the germline ends. Germline CDR1 is WNHNN and CDR2 is SYGVQD (reference sequence). The CDR3 runs 13 residues. The part of the CDR3 DNA that was read is TGCGCCAGCAGTATGGACAGTAGCTATGGC. This sequence encodes CASSMDSSYG. The full-length CDR3 reads as CASSMDSSYGYTF.

With regard to this clone: The read halts 3 residues ahead of the CDR3 end, with the missing end drawn from the germline J gene. The genes are TRBV7-3 and TRBJ2-7, with D possibly matching TRBD1 (5 bases). Trimming removed 1 base at V and 6 bases at J, with 7 bases between. This CDR3 spans 12 amino acids. CDR1 is SGHTA and CDR2 is FQGTGA in the germline V gene. The sequenced part of the CDR3 DNA is TGTGCCAGCAGCTTAATTCAGGGCGAG. Translating gives CASSLIQGE. The full-length CDR3 reads as CASSLIQGEQYF.

On this clone: The CDR3 end lies 3 residues beyond the end of the read and is filled in from the germline J gene. The genes are TRBV20-1 and TRBJ1-1, with 10 bases identical to TRBD1. The CDR3 spans 14 residues. J was trimmed by 3 bases and V by 3 bases; bases with no gene match: 4. Germline V CDR1 and CDR2: DFQATT, SNEGSKA (reference sequence). The CDR3 protein is CSASRQGADTEAFF. The part of the CDR3 DNA that was read is TGCAGTGCTAGTCGACAGGGGGCGGACACTGAA.

On this clone itself: The CDR3 end lies 3 residues beyond the end of the read and is filled in from the germline J gene. This chain connects TRBV5-4 to TRBJ2-7; D possibly corresponds to TRBD1 (6 bases). CDR3 size: 14 residues. Germline lookup yields CDR1 SGHNT and CDR2 YYREEE (reference sequence). Trimming removed 3 bases from V and 2 bases from J, with 12 bases in between. CDR3 DNA, as far as it was read: TGTGCCAGCAGCTCCAGGGGAAGAGCCTACGAG. This gives the protein CASSSRGRAYE. In full, the CDR3 is CASSSRGRAYEQYF.

For this clone: Read sequence stops 3 residues before the CDR3 end, and the germline J gene provides the missing end. This sequence joins TRBV7-3 and TRBJ2-3, with unresolved D. V was cut by 4 bases and J by 7 bases, with 12 bases left in between. Per germline, CDR1 SGHTA and CDR2 FQGTGA. This CDR3 has 13 amino acids. Here the CDR3 reads CASSSAVLNTQYF. The covered CDR3 bases are TGTGCCAGCAGCTCGGCGGTCTTGAATACG.

As to this clone: Read data end 3 residues before the CDR3 end; the end is taken from the germline J gene. V gene TRBV7-3 combines with J gene TRBJ2-3, with a tentative D call TRBD2 (6 bases). V was pared by 3 bases and J by 2 bases, with 15 bases between. Germline V lookup: CDR1 SGHTA, CDR2 FQGTGA. The CDR3 spans 16 residues. The CDR3 DNA, read in part, is TGTGCCAGCAGCTTGGGACTTTCAGGCCACACAGATACG. It codes for CASSLGLSGHTDT. The whole CDR3 reads CASSLGLSGHTDTQYF.

The DNA read from the CDR3 is TGTGCCAGCAGCTTACGACCCGGAGGGGAGACG. It is translated as CASSLRPGGET. The whole CDR3 protein is CASSLRPGGETQYF. J is TRBJ2-3 and V is TRBV7-8; weak D call: TRBD2 (6 bases). The read is 3 residues too short to cover the CDR3 end, so that end is filled in from the germline J gene. The CDR3 runs to 14 residues. Per the germline V gene, CDR1 is SGHVS and CDR2 is FQNEAQ. Full variable domain (outside the CDR3, taken from reference TRBV7-8 and TRBJ2-3): GAGVSQSPRYKVAKRGQDVALRCDPISGHVSLFWYQQALGQGPEFLTYFQNEAQLDKSGLPSDRFFAERPEGSVSTLKIQRTQQEDSAVYLCASSLRPGGETQYFGPGTRLTVL.